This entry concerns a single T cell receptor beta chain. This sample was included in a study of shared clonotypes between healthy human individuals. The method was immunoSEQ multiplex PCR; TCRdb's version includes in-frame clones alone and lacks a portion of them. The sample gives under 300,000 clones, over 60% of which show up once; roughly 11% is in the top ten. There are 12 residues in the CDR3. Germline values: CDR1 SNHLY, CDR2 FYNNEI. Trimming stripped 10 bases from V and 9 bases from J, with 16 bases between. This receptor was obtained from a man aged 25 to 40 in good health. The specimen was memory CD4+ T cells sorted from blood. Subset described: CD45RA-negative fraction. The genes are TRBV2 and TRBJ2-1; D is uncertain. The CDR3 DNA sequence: TGTGCCACCTCCCCCGGCTCATTTGAGCAGTTCTTC. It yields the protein CATSPGSFEQFF.